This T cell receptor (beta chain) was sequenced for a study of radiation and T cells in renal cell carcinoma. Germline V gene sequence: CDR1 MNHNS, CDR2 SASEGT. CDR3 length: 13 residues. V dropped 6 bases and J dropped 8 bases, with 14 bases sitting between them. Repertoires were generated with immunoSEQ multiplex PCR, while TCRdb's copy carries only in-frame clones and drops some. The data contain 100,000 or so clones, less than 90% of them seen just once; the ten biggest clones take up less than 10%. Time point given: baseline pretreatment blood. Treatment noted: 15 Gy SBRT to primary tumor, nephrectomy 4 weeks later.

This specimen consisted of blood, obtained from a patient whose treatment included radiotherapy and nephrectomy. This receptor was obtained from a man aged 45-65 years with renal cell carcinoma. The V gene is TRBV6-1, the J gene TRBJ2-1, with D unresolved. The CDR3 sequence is CASRGFPADEQFF. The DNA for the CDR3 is TGTGCCAGCAGAGGGTTTCCGGCCGATGAGCAGTTCTTC.